This TCR beta chain was captured by sequencing in a study of lung T cells in sarcoidosis with Löfgren's syndrome. Study summary: Analyses focused on Löfgren's syndrome patients.

By share, this clonotype ranks as medium-sized. Its antigen is unidentified. Study-wide points: TRAV12-1 and TRBV2 were reportedly most expanded in Löfgren's patients.

Germline CDR1 reads PRHDT; CDR2 reads FYEKMQ (reference sequence). There are 14 residues in the CDR3. The V gene lost 1 base and the J gene lost 0 bases, with 7 bases spanning the gap. TCRdb passed the reads through MiXCR, listing each CDR3 protein once. The data show more than 2,000 distinct CDR3 sequences, 20% to 25% seen once. The chain uses TRBV13 and TRBJ2-7, with no clear D. This clonotype was sampled from a human donor with sarcoidosis (Löfgren's syndrome or another form), or a control subject (not recorded which). Sequenced: CD4+ T cells from bronchoalveolar lavage. The CDR3 loop reads CASSLEGSSYEQYF. The CDR3 bases are TGTGCCAGCAGCTTAGAAGGAAGCTCCTACGAGCAGTACTTC.